This T cell receptor (beta chain) stems from a study of T cells in Graves' hyperthyroidism and ophthalmopathy. V was shortened by 7 bases and J by 3 bases, with 21 bases between the two germline ends. The CDR3 consists of 15 residues. The germline V gene encodes CDR1 SQVTM and CDR2 ANQGSEA. TCR beta CDR3 regions were amplified from RNA transcripts. The HTBI primer set served for first-round RT-PCR of the TCR CDR3. One entry per CDR3 protein results from TCRdb running MiXCR on the multiplex PCR reads. The sample has 300,000 to 450,000 distinct CDR3 sequences; approximately 18% are singletons. The receptor's source is a young woman with Graves' hyperthyroidism that later progressed to Graves' ophthalmopathy. The chain employs TRBV29-1 and TRBJ2-5, with D tentatively TRBD1 (6 bases). Specimen: blood. DNA of the CDR3: TGCAGCGCCGGGACACAGGACTTCCCAGAAGAGACCCAGTACTTC. It encodes CSAGTQDFPEETQYF.